Listed here are 30 T cell receptor beta chains from one sample, sequenced in a study of CXCR4 blockade with PD-1 therapy in pancreatic cancer. The data were produced by immunoSEQ multiplex PCR, yet TCRdb's version contains in-frame clones alone and is incomplete. The top ten clones hold roughly 6% of a sample with approximately 17,000 clones, over 55% of them seen once. The sample consisted of tumor tissue. Source of these receptors: a human donor with pancreatic ductal adenocarcinoma.

This chain connects TRBV15 to TRBJ2-3; D uncertain. Trimming removed 0 bases at V and 2 bases at J, with 12 bases between. Germline V gives CDR1 LNHNV, CDR2 YYDKDF (reference sequence). This CDR3 contains 16 residues. CDR3 protein: CATSRDRLGSTDTQYF. DNA for the CDR3: TGTGCCACCAGCAGAGATCGGTTGGGTTCCACAGATACGCAGTATTTT.

The CDR3 protein is CASSFGWNEQFF. The CDR3 nucleotides read TGTGCCAGCAGTTTTGGTTGGAATGAGCAGTTCTTC. The gene calls are TRBV28 and TRBJ2-1; D gene ambiguous. The CDR3 is made up of 12 amino acids. V lost 3 bases to trimming and J lost 7 bases, with 7 bases between them. In germline, CDR1 is MDHEN, CDR2 SYDVKM.

The chain joins TRBV28 to TRBJ2-5; possibly TRBD2 for D (5 bases). The CDR3 sequence is 14 residues long. Germline lookup yields CDR1 MDHEN and CDR2 SYDVKM. With 3 bases removed from V and 5 bases from J, the gap between germline ends came to 13 bases. The CDR3 coding sequence is TGTGCCAGCAGTTTCCCTCGGGGAGAGGAGACCCAGTACTTC. Translated: CASSFPRGEETQYF.

This CDR3 reads CATSSTRQGGRKLFF. Here the CDR3 DNA reads TGTGCCACCAGCAGCACCAGACAGGGGGGTAGGAAACTGTTTTTT. The V gene is TRBV15, the J gene TRBJ1-4, with 9 bases that match TRBD1. CDR1 is LNHNV and CDR2 is YYDKDF in the germline V gene (reference sequence). CDR3 length equals 15 residues. V was pared by 3 bases and J by 11 bases, with 10 bases of the junction left unmatched. Variable domain in full (rest from reference TRBV15 and TRBJ1-4): DAMVIQNPRYQVTQFGKPVTLSCSQTLNHNVMYWYQQKSSQAPKLLFHYYDKDFNNEADTPDNFQSRRPNTSFCFLDIRSPGLGDTAMYLCATSSTRQGGRKLFFGSGTQLSVL.

The V and J genes are TRBV7-6 and TRBJ2-7; no clear D. There are 15 residues in the CDR3. Trimming stripped 1 base from V and 2 bases from J, with 12 bases between. Germline lookup yields CDR1 SGHVS and CDR2 FNYEAQ. As DNA, the CDR3 is TGTGCCAGCAGCTTAGAATACGGAAGAGCCTACGAGCAGTACTTC. It codes for CASSLEYGRAYEQYF.

This chain links TRBV5-1 with TRBJ1-1; 7 bases match TRBD1. The CDR3 loop spans 15 amino acids. V gave up 2 bases and J gave up 1 base; unmatched junction bases: 5. The germline V gene encodes CDR1 SGHRS and CDR2 YFSETQ. CDR3 in amino acids: CASSFGTAPNTEAFF. CDR3 sequence (DNA): TGCGCCAGCAGCTTTGGGACAGCTCCGAACACTGAAGCTTTCTTT.

The chain joins TRBV18 to TRBJ1-1; D is unresolved. Trimming left V 2 bases short and J 6 bases short, with 7 bases between. Germline loops: CDR1 KGHSH, CDR2 LQKENI. The CDR3 extends over 12 amino acids. CDR3 sequence: CASSPAGAEAFF. The CDR3 DNA is TGTGCCAGCTCACCAGCTGGCGCTGAAGCTTTCTTT.

In DNA form, the CDR3 reads TGTGCCAGCTCAGCCGGGGCAGCTGGAAACACCATATATTTT. Its protein product is CASSAGAAGNTIYF. The genes are TRBV18 and TRBJ1-3, with a possible D match to TRBD1 (5 bases). CDR1 KGHSH and CDR2 LQKENI come from the germline V gene. The CDR3 is 14 amino acids. Trimming pared 5 bases from V and 2 bases from J, leaving 10 bases between.

The rearrangement joins TRBV28 to TRBJ2-1, with D unresolved. The ends were cut back, 6 bases at V and 0 bases at J, with 9 bases in the middle. Per the germline V gene, CDR1 is MDHEN and CDR2 is SYDVKM. The CDR3 runs to 14 residues. CDR3 sequence: CASSLLSSYNEQFF. CDR3 in DNA: TGTGCCAGCAGCCTCTTGAGCTCCTACAATGAGCAGTTCTTC.

The DNA for the CDR3 is TGTGCCAGCAGTCACAGGGGTCAGCACACTGAAGCTTTCTTT. This gives the protein CASSHRGQHTEAFF. V usage is TRBV28 and J usage is TRBJ1-1; 7 bases map to TRBD1. The CDR3 contains 14 residues. CDR1 is MDHEN, CDR2 SYDVKM, per germline. Unmatched junction bases numbered 6, after V lost 5 bases and J lost 3 bases.

The chain couples TRBV9 to TRBJ2-2; D is undetermined. V was clipped by 7 bases and J by 2 bases, with 12 bases between them. The CDR3 is 14 residues long. Germline loops: CDR1 SGDLS, CDR2 YYNGEE. Here the CDR3 reads CASAGFHNTGELFF. The CDR3 coding sequence is TGTGCCAGCGCCGGGTTCCATAACACCGGGGAGCTGTTTTTT.

The sample holds one count of this clone. The V and J genes are TRBV27 and TRBJ2-1, with 8 bases fitting TRBD2. V was clipped by 6 bases and J by 9 bases; unmatched bases: 7. Germline CDR1 is MNHEY and CDR2 is SMNVEV (reference sequence). This CDR3 is built from 13 residues. CDR3 bases: TGTGCCAGCAGGACGGGAGGGCCCGGTGAGCAGTTCTTC. Translation gives CASRTGGPGEQFF.

The chain carries TRBV19 and TRBJ2-2; TRBD1 agrees at 10 bases. Germline V gene lookup returns CDR1 LNHDA and CDR2 SQIVND (reference sequence). The CDR3 runs to 15 residues. The trim removed 7 bases at V and 5 bases at J, leaving 7 bases unmatched. DNA of the CDR3: TGTGCCAGTACCTCCGGGACAGGGGCAACCGGGGAGCTGTTTTTT. Translation: CASTSGTGATGELFF.

This chain joins TRBV30 and TRBJ2-7; D is unresolved. V was clipped by 0 bases and J by 1 base, with 1 base between them. The CDR3 consists of 11 residues. The germline gives CDR1 GTSNPN, CDR2 SVGIG (reference sequence). As DNA, the CDR3 is TGTGCCTGGAGTGTTTCCTACGAGCAGTACTTC. It is translated as CAWSVSYEQYF.

The gene calls are TRBV9 and TRBJ2-7; the D call may be TRBD1 or TRBD2 (6 bases each). Germline loops: CDR1 SGDLS, CDR2 YYNGEE. This CDR3 is 14 amino acids long. Trimming shortened V by 0 bases and J by 1 base, and 8 bases separated the two germline ends. CDR3 in DNA: TGTGCCAGCAGCGTAGCGGGGGCATCCTACGAGCAGTACTTC. The encoded protein is CASSVAGASYEQYF.

J is TRBJ1-1 and V is TRBV30; weak D call: TRBD1 (5 bases). Looked up from germline, CDR1 is GTSNPN and CDR2 is SVGIG (reference sequence). The CDR3 is 15 residues long. The V end lost 0 bases, the J end lost 1 base, and 12 bases lay between the germline ends. For the CDR3, the DNA is TGTGCCTGGAGTGTACCGGAGAGGGGGAACACTGAAGCTTTCTTT. As protein: CAWSVPERGNTEAFF.

The chain uses TRBV19 and TRBJ1-4; weak D call: TRBD1 (6 bases). CDR3 length equals 13 residues. Trimming removed 6 bases at V and 3 bases at J, with 8 bases between. Germline CDR1 and CDR2: LNHDA and SQIVND (reference sequence). The CDR3 nucleotides read TGTGCCAGTAGGACAGGACCTAATGAAAAACTGTTTTTT. Translating gives CASRTGPNEKLFF.

The chain joins TRBV28 to TRBJ1-1; D is undetermined. The CDR3 has 12 residues. The V end lost 6 bases, the J end lost 9 bases, and 14 bases lay between the germline ends. Germline V gene sequence: CDR1 MDHEN, CDR2 SYDVKM. The CDR3 region is CASRLRREKAFF. The CDR3 nucleotides are TGTGCCAGCAGACTCAGAAGGGAGAAAGCTTTCTTT. Full variable domain (missing parts from reference TRBV28 and TRBJ1-1): DVKVTQSSRYLVKRTGEKVFLECVQDMDHENMFWYRQDPGLGLRLIYFSYDVKMKEKGDIPEGYSVSREKKERFSLILESASTNQTSMYLCASRLRREKAFFGQGTRLTVV.

The chain employs TRBV30 and TRBJ1-4; TRBD1 is a possible D gene (5 bases). CDR3 length: 14 residues. V lost 0 bases, J lost 8 bases, and 13 bases lay in between. The germline gives CDR1 GTSNPN, CDR2 SVGIG (reference sequence). CDR3 sequence (DNA): TGTGCCTGGAGTGTCGACAGCGGAGGCGAAAAACTGTTTTTT. This translates into CAWSVDSGGEKLFF.

This clone was recorded a few times. The chain recombines TRBV19 with TRBJ2-3; 11 positions agree with TRBD2. The ends lost 8 bases at V and 0 bases at J; junction bases unmatched: 1. CDR3 length equals 14 residues. Germline loops: CDR1 LNHDA, CDR2 SQIVND (reference sequence). This chain's CDR3 is CASGTSGSTDTQYF. The CDR3 nucleotides read TGTGCCAGTGGGACTAGCGGTAGCACAGATACGCAGTATTTT.

This sequence joins TRBV11-3 and TRBJ2-3; TRBD2 matches 7 bases. Trimming removed 7 bases from V and 6 bases from J; junction bases left unmatched: 16. The V gene's germline CDR1 is SGHNT and CDR2 YENEEA. This CDR3 comprises 16 residues. The CDR3 region is CASNSITGGPKDTQYF. The CDR3 region has the DNA TGTGCCAGCAACTCTATTACGGGAGGACCTAAGGATACGCAGTATTTT.

V usage is TRBV28 and J usage is TRBJ1-1; TRBD1 aligns across 7 bases. The CDR3 consists of 15 residues. Germline trimming cut 4 bases from V and 2 bases from J; bases unmatched to any gene: 7. CDR1 MDHEN and CDR2 SYDVKM come from the germline V gene. The CDR3 protein is CASSSPTGVNTEAFF. The CDR3 region has the DNA TGTGCCAGCAGTTCCCCTACAGGGGTTAACACTGAAGCTTTCTTT. The complete variable domain, with remaining parts taken from reference TRBV28 and TRBJ1-1, reads DVKVTQSSRYLVKRTGEKVFLECVQDMDHENMFWYRQDPGLGLRLIYFSYDVKMKEKGDIPEGYSVSREKKERFSLILESASTNQTSMYLCASSSPTGVNTEAFFGQGTRLTVV.

V is TRBV29-1 and J is TRBJ2-5, with D unclear. CDR3 length: 12 residues. Trimming left V 8 bases short and J 4 bases short, with 14 bases between. The germline V gene has CDR1 SQVTM and CDR2 ANQGSEA. The CDR3 sequence is CSLGPNGETQYF. CDR3 nucleotides: TGCAGCCTCGGGCCCAACGGAGAGACCCAGTACTTC.

This clone was seen a single time. This sequence joins TRBV19 and TRBJ1-1; no reliable D call. CDR3 length equals 14 residues. The germline V gene has CDR1 LNHDA and CDR2 SQIVND (reference sequence). Trimming pared 2 bases from V and 1 base from J, leaving 8 bases between. The CDR3 DNA follows: TGTGCCAGTAGTATAAGTCGGTCGAACACTGAAGCTTTCTTT. Translation gives CASSISRSNTEAFF.

This clone appeared a few times. This chain links TRBV29-1 with TRBJ2-1; 15 bases are shared with TRBD2. Germline CDR1 and CDR2: SQVTM and ANQGSEA. The CDR3 consists of 14 residues. V shed 6 bases, J shed 8 bases, and the junction held 5 bases outside the gene matches. The CDR3 DNA sequence: TGCAGCGTGGGGACTAGCGGGAGGATGGATGAGCAGTTCTTC. This codes for CSVGTSGRMDEQFF.

This rearrangement joins TRBV14 to TRBJ2-7; the D is unclear. CDR3 length: 12 residues. Trimming shortened V by 5 bases and J by 3 bases, and 8 bases separated the two germline ends. Germline V gene sequence: CDR1 SGHDN, CDR2 FVKESK. CDR3 in DNA: TGTGCCAGCAGCGCCCGGGTCTACGAGCAGTACTTC. This sequence encodes CASSARVYEQYF.

This chain joins TRBV15 and TRBJ1-2, with D possibly being TRBD1 (5 bases). Per the germline V gene, CDR1 is LNHNV and CDR2 is YYDKDF (reference sequence). Trimming took 1 base from V and 3 from J, leaving 12 bases between them. This CDR3 is 15 amino acids long. The CDR3 loop reads CATSRGGSRDYGYTF. CDR3 coding DNA: TGTGCCACCAGCAGAGGGGGCAGCCGGGACTATGGCTACACCTTC. Full variable domain (outside the CDR3, taken from reference TRBV15 and TRBJ1-2): DAMVIQNPRYQVTQFGKPVTLSCSQTLNHNVMYWYQQKSSQAPKLLFHYYDKDFNNEADTPDNFQSRRPNTSFCFLDIRSPGLGDTAMYLCATSRGGSRDYGYTFGSGTRLTVV.

This chain joins TRBV6-8 and TRBJ1-3, with 9 bases aligning to TRBD1. Trimming at V came to 6 bases and at J to 2 bases, leaving 11 bases not matched to a gene. Germline V lookup: CDR1 MNHGY, CDR2 SAAAGT. The length of the CDR3 is 17 residues. The CDR3, as DNA: TGTGCCAGCAGGGGGACAGGGTTCGCGCAGACTGGAAACACCATATATTTT. This encodes CASRGTGFAQTGNTIYF.

The CDR3 loop reads CASSQGFYNSPLHF. The CDR3 nucleotides are TGTGCCAGCAGCCAGGGTTTCTATAATTCACCCCTCCACTTT. The chain combines TRBV14 with TRBJ1-6; no reliable D call. With 3 bases removed from V and 3 bases from J, the gap between germline ends came to 6 bases. The CDR3 runs 14 residues. CDR1 and CDR2 (germline): SGHDN, FVKESK.

J is TRBJ2-2 and V is TRBV15; 11 bases line up with TRBD1. CDR1 and CDR2 from the germline V gene are LNHNV and YYDKDF (reference sequence). The CDR3 is 15 residues long. J was trimmed by 5 bases and V by 4 bases; bases with no gene match: 3. CDR3 in amino acids: CATSKDRGLTGELFF. The CDR3, as DNA: TGTGCCACCAGCAAGGACAGGGGGCTGACCGGGGAGCTGTTTTTT.